This TCR beta chain emerged from a study of T cells in localized non-small cell lung cancer (dated by TCRdb to 2020 to 2022). Background on the whole study: T cell repertoires of 200 to 250 early-stage NSCLC patients were analyzed, with tumors being compared against uninvolved tumor-adjacent lungs. The cohort comprised a few hundred treatment-naïve NSCLC patients with resected, localized lung tumors. NSCLC patients had a mean age of roughly 66 years, and 129 were male and over 85 female. Results the study describes overall, beyond this receptor: Higher T cell density in blood was associated with longer overall survival, whereas higher clonality in adjacent lung was associated with shorter survival. Because the study design was exploratory, TCR variables were selected using unadjusted p-values without false-discovery rate correction. Because multi-region tumor sequencing was not done, intratumor heterogeneity could not be ruled out. Uninvolved tumor-adjacent lung showed the highest T cell clonality, higher than tumor, which suggests more focused antigenic responses in the uninvolved tumor-adjacent lung. A median of approximately 62 of the top 100 tumor clones turned up in the paired uninvolved adjacent lung, and fewer than 35 of those clones also ranked among the top 100 of that same adjacent lung.

The immunoSEQ Assay was used to sequence TCR beta CDR3 regions from DNA. On the study's bioinformatics: T cell density was computed as TCR beta template counts normalized to usable DNA estimated by amplifying housekeeping genes. Richness was estimated using the preseqR package, with extrapolation to 400,000 templates for PBMC samples and to 120,000 templates for tissue samples. Clonality was defined by subtracting Pielou's evenness from one. Tissue-enriched TCRs were identified through differential abundance testing performed on productive amino-acid clonotypes, with a minimum total count of 5 and an alpha of 0.1. Repertoire overlap between compartments was quantified with the Jaccard Index and Morisita Overlap Index. TCR beta CDR3s were clustered by GLIPH together with public tetramer-defined viral CDR3s, and at least three viral sequences plus V-gene enrichment were required for viral motifs. The clones in this table, taken by TCRdb from immuneACCESS, are in-frame only. Not every clone is retained; where verified, under half of the shortfall comes from an unresolved V gene, and the cause of the rest is unknown. The V and J calls and clone size come from that table; D and trimming were worked out from the DNA. This sample has 28,000 or so clones in its table, and around 93% of those were observed once. The ten largest clones take up about 4% of the sample.

Looking up the germline V gene yields CDR1 KGHSH and CDR2 LQKENI. Trimmed from V: 3 bases; trimmed from J: 5 bases; junction bases lacking a gene match: 5. The CDR3 goes from the cysteine to the phenylalanine over 14 residues. Only the CDR3 portion is preserved as DNA: 42 bases, with reading frame beginning at the first base. At diagnosis, peripheral blood, uninvolved tumor-adjacent lung and tumor were collected and stored as a combination of fresh-frozen and FFPE material. For TCR repertoire profiling, blood samples were analyzed as peripheral blood mononuclear cells. As regards this clone: Its antigen is not yet known. Qualities for individual bases were not recorded, and no much larger clone is one base off.

The receptor chain draws on TRBV18 and TRBJ2-5; the junction holds 8 bases that match TRBD1. Sequenced here: peripheral blood, sampled before any cancer treatment. The TCR originated in a female donor older than 55 with stage II squamous cell lung carcinoma. The CDR3 reads as follows: CASSPGQGRETQYF. Here is the DNA: TGTGCCAGCTCACCCGGACAGGGTCGGGAGACCCAGTACTTC.